The sequence of this T cell receptor (beta chain) was determined in a study of blood T cell repertoires in COVID-19. In the study overall: The origin of the acute and convalescent COVID-19 samples was the United States, Italy and Spain. The analysed material was cDNA or gDNA that came from T cells, B-cell-depleted T cells, or PBMCs.

As originally analysed: Reference gene primer amplification gave nucleated cell count estimates. Assay: immunoSEQ multiplex PCR; the TCRdb copy retains only in-frame clones and omits some. The D gene and trimming were derived from the DNA, and the V and J assignments and clone size from that table. The table records 200,000 to 300,000 clones, approximately 84% of them present only once. The J segment lost 7 bases and the V segment lost 3 bases, leaving 8 bases of the junction unmatched. Germline CDR1 and CDR2: MGHRA and YSYEKL. The CDR3 extends over 15 amino acids. The clonotype comes from a human donor in a cohort sampled during active COVID-19. This sequence joins TRBV4-1 and TRBJ2-5; TRBD2 agrees at 10 bases. Sequenced sample: peripheral blood. The CDR3 region is CASSHFLAGEGTQYF. The CDR3 coding sequence is TGCGCCAGCAGCCACTTTCTAGCGGGAGAGGGGACCCAGTACTTC.